The 2 T cell receptor beta chains given below trace back to one sample, sequenced in a study of control samples from healthy donors and cancer patients. The method was immunoSEQ multiplex PCR; TCRdb's version includes in-frame clones alone and lacks a portion of them. The table includes 100,000 or so clones, around 88% detected once. Sequenced sample: blood. These receptors came from a man between 25 and 39 years old in good health.

The CDR3 spells CASSLTGETTDTQYF. CDR3 DNA sequence: TGTGCCAGCAGCTTGACAGGGGAGACCACAGATACGCAGTATTTT. This chain connects TRBV5-4 to TRBJ2-3, with TRBD1 identical over 7 bases. Germline CDR1 reads SGHNT; CDR2 reads YYREEE (reference sequence). V lost 1 base and J lost 2; bases outside the gene matches: 4. The CDR3 totals 15 residues.

This clone was observed once. The rearrangement links TRBV5-1 to TRBJ2-1, with 13 bases matching TRBD2. Germline CDR1 and CDR2: SGHRS and YFSETQ. This CDR3 region has 15 residues. V was pared by 2 bases and J by 8 bases, with 4 bases of the junction left unmatched. CDR3 residues: CASSLLAGGGDEQFF. The CDR3 nucleotides are TGCGCCAGCAGCTTACTAGCGGGAGGGGGTGATGAGCAGTTCTTC.